This record looks at one TCR beta chain sequence and its context. Its antigen is not identified. Here immunoSEQ multiplex PCR was the method, and the copy in TCRdb shows in-frame clones only, minus some. The data contain approximately 5,200 clones, around 43% of them seen just once; the ten biggest clones take up around 17%. The source of the sample is a study of T cells in localized non-small cell lung cancer. Study outcomes and limitations: Of the top 100 tumor clones, median roughly 60 were in adjacent lung, some 30 among its top 100. Longer survival (overall) was linked to higher T cell density in blood. Compared with tumor, uninvolved adjacent lung displayed greater T cell clonality, ranking highest overall.

Sample: lung tumor tissue, taken before any cancer treatment. The sequence was obtained from a man aged 40-75 years with stage I lung adenocarcinoma.

CDR3 loop: CASSVEGVADTQYF. For the CDR3, the DNA is TGCGCCAGCAGCGTAGAAGGGGTCGCAGATACGCAGTATTTT. The rearrangement joins TRBV5-1 to TRBJ2-3; D possibly corresponds to TRBD1 (5 bases). CDR3 length: 14 residues. Trimming took 4 bases from V and 4 from J, leaving 13 bases between them. Germline CDR1 SGHRS, CDR2 YFSETQ.